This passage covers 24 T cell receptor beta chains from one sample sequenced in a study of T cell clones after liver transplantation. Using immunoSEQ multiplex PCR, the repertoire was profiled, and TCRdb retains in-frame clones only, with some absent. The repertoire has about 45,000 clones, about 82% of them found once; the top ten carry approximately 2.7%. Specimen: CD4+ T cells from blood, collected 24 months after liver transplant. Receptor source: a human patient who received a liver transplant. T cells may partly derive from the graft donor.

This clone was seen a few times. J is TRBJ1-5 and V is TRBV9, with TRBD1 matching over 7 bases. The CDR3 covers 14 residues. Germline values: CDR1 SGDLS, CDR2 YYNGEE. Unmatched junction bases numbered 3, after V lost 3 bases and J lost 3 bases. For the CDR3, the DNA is TGTGCCAGCAGCGCACAGGGGTACAATCAGCCCCAGCATTTT. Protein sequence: CASSAQGYNQPQHF.

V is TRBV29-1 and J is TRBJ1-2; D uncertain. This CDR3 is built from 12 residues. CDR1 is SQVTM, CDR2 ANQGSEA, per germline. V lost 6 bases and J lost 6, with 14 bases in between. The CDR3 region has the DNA TGCAGCGTCTCCCAGCCCGCTAATGGCTACACCTTC. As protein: CSVSQPANGYTF.

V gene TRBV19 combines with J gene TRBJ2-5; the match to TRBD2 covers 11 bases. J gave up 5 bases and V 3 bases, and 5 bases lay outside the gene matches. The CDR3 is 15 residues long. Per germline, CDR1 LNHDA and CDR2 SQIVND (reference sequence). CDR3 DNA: TGTGCCAGTAGTATTATAGCGGGAGGGCCGGAGACCCAGTACTTC. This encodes CASSIIAGGPETQYF.

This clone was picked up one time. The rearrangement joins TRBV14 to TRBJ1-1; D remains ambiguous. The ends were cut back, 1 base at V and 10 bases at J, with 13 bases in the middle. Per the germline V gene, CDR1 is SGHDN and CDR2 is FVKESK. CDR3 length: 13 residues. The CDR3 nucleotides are TGTGCCAGCAGCCAAGTTGTGGGCTGGGGAGCTTTCTTT. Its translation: CASSQVVGWGAFF.

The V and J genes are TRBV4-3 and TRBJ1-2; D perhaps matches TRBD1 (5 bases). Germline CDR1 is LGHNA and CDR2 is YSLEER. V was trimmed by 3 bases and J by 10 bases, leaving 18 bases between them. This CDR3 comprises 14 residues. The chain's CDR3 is CASSQRRGGMFYTF. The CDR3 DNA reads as TGCGCCAGCAGCCAGAGGCGGGGGGGTATGTTCTACACCTTC.

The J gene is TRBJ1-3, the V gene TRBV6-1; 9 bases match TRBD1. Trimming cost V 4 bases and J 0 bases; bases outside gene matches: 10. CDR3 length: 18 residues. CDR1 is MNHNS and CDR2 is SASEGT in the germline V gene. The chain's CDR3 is CASSAKPGQGVSGNTIYF. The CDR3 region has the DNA TGTGCCAGCAGTGCCAAACCGGGACAGGGAGTCTCTGGAAACACCATATATTTT.

CDR3 nucleotides: TGTGCCAGCAGTGAAGCAGGGGCCACAACTAATGAAAAACTGTTTTTT. Translated, it gives CASSEAGATTNEKLFF. The chain carries TRBV6-1 and TRBJ1-4; D perhaps matches TRBD1 (5 bases). Trimming took 0 bases from V and 0 from J, leaving 8 bases between them. Germline V CDR1 and CDR2: MNHNS, SASEGT. The CDR3 extends over 16 amino acids.

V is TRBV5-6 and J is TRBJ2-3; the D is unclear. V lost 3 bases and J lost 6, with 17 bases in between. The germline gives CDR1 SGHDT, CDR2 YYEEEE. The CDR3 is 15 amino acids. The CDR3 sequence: CASSSASAGPDTQYF. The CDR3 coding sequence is TGTGCCAGCAGCTCGGCTTCGGCAGGCCCGGATACGCAGTATTTT. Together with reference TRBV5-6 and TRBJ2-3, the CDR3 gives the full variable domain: DAGVTQSPTHLIKTRGQQVTLRCSPKSGHDTVSWYQQALGQGPQFIFQYYEEEERQRGNFPDRFSGHQFPNYSSELNVNALLLGDSALYLCASSSASAGPDTQYFGPGTRLTVL.

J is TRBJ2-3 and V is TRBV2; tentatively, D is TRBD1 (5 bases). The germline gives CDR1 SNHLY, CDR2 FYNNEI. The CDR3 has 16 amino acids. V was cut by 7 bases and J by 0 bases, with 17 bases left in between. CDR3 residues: CASTRATVKSTDTQYF. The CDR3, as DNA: TGTGCCAGCACTCGAGCGACAGTTAAGAGCACAGATACGCAGTATTTT.

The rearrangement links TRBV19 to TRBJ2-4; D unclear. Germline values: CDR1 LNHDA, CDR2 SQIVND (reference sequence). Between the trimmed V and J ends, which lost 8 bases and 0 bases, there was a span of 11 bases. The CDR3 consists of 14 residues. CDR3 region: CASRAGLAKNIQYF. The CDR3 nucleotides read TGTGCCAGTCGGGCAGGTTTAGCCAAAAACATTCAGTACTTC.

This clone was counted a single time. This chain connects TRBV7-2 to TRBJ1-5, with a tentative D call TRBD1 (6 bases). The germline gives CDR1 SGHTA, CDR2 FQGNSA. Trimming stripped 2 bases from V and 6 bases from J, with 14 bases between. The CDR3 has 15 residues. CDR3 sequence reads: CASSLKQGSFQPQHF. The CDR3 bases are TGTGCCAGCAGCTTAAAGCAGGGGAGCTTTCAGCCCCAGCATTTT.

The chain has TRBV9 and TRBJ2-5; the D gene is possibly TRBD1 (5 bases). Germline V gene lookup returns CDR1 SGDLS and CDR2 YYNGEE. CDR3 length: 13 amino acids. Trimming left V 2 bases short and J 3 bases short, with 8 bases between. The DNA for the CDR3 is TGTGCCAGCAGCGTTGGGGCAAAAGAGACCCAGTACTTC. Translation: CASSVGAKETQYF.

The CDR3 region is CASIGPNTGELFF. DNA of the CDR3: TGTGCCAGCATCGGCCCGAACACCGGGGAGCTGTTTTTT. The rearrangement joins TRBV11-2 to TRBJ2-2; D is unresolved. This CDR3 region has 13 residues. Germline V lookup: CDR1 SGHAT, CDR2 FQNNGV. V lost 7 bases, J lost 0 bases, and 6 bases lay in between.

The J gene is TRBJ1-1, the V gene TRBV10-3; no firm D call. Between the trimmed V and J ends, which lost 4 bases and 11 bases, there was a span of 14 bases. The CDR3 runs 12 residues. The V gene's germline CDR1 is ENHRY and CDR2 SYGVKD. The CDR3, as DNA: TGTGCCATCAGTGGGATGAACACTCAGGCTTTCTTT. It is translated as CAISGMNTQAFF.

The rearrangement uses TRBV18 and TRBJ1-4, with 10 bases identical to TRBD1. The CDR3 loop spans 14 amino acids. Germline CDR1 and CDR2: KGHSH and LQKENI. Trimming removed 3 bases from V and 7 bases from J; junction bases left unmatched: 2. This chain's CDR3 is CASSPGTGVEKLFF. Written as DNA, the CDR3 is TGTGCCAGCTCACCCGGGACAGGGGTTGAAAAACTGTTTTTT. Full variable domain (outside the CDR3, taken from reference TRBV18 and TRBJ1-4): NAGVMQNPRHLVRRRGQEARLRCSPMKGHSHVYWYRQLPEEGLKFMVYLQKENIIDESGMPKERFSAEFPKEGPSILRIQQVVRGDSAAYFCASSPGTGVEKLFFGSGTQLSVL.

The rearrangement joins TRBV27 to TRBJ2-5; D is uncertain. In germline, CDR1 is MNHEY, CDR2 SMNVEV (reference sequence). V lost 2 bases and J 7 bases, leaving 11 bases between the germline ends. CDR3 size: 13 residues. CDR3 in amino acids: CASSLVGSGTQYF. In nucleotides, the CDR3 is TGTGCCAGCAGTTTAGTCGGATCGGGGACCCAGTACTTC.

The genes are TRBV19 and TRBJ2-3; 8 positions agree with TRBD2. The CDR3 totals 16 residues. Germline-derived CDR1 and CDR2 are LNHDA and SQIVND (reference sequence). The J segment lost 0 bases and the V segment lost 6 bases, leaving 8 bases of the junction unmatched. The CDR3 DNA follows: TGTGCCAGTAGAAGCGGGAGAGGAGCTAGCACAGATACGCAGTATTTT. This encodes CASRSGRGASTDTQYF.

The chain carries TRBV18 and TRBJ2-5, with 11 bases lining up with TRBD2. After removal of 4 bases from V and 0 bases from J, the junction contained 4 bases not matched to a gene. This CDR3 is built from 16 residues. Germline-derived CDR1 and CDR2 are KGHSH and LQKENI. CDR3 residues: CASSHKLAGDQETQYF. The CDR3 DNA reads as TGTGCCAGCTCACACAAACTAGCGGGAGACCAAGAGACCCAGTACTTC.

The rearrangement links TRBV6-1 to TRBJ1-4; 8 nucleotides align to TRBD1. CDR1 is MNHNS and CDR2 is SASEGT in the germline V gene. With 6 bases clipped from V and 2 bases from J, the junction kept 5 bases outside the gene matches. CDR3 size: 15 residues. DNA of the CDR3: TGTGCCAGCAGCGAACAGGGGGTGACTAATGAAAAACTGTTTTTT. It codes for CASSEQGVTNEKLFF.

The CDR3 loop is CASSVGSNEKLFF. DNA of the CDR3: TGTGCCAGCAGCGTGGGATCTAATGAAAAACTGTTTTTT. The chain employs TRBV9 and TRBJ1-4; D gene ambiguous. The V end was cut by 2 bases, the J end by 3 bases, with 5 bases between. Germline CDR1 SGDLS, CDR2 YYNGEE. The CDR3 contains 13 residues.

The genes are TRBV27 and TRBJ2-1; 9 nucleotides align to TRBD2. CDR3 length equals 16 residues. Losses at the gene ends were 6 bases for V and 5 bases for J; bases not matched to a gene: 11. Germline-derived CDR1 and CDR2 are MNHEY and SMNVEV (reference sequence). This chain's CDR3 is CASSRSGLAGNNEQFF. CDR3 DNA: TGTGCCAGCAGCAGGAGCGGGCTAGCGGGAAACAATGAGCAGTTCTTC.

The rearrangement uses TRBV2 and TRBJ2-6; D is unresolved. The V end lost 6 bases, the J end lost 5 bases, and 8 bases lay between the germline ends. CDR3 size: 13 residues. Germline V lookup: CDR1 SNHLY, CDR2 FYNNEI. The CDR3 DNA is TGTGCCAGCAGACTGGACCGGGCCAACGTCCTGACTTTC. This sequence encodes CASRLDRANVLTF.

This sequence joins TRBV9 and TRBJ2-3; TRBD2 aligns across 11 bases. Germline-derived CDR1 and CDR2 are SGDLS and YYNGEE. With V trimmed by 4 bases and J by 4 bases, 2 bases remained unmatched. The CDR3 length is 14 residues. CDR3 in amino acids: CASSQGLAADTQYF. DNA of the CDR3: TGTGCCAGCAGCCAGGGACTAGCGGCAGATACGCAGTATTTT.

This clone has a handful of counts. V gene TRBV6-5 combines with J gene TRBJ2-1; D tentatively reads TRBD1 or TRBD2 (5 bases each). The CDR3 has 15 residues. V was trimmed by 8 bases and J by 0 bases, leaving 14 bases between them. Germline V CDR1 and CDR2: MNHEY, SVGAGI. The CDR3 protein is CASGRWGNSYNEQFF. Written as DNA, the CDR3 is TGTGCCAGCGGACGTTGGGGGAACTCCTACAATGAGCAGTTCTTC.